This TCR beta chain was recorded in a study of a mutant IDH1 vaccine in newly diagnosed glioma. The CDR3 totals 18 residues. The germline CDR1 and CDR2 sequences are MDHEN and SYDVKM. Losses at the gene ends were 6 bases for V and 6 bases for J; bases not matched to a gene: 15. Details on this clone: Its antigen is currently unknown.

The assay was immunoSEQ multiplex PCR, and TCRdb's table has in-frame clones only and misses some. The sample comprises some 40,000 clones, 65% to 85% of which are singletons, and over 7.5% rests with the top ten. As to time point: week 47, end of study. Every vaccine dose comprised 300 ug of mutant IDH1 20-mer peptide plus topical imiquimod. In weeks 1, 3, 5, 7, 11, 15, 19 and 23, patients were immunized, eight times in all. The clonotype was recovered from a man between 40 and 49 years old with glioma. The sample in question was PBMCs, obtained from a glioma patient whose treatment included an IDH1 peptide vaccine. V gene TRBV28 combines with J gene TRBJ2-2; 11 bases line up with TRBD1. The CDR3 DNA reads as TGTGCCAGCAGCCCCATCATTGAGGACAGGGGGCCCGCCGGGGAGCTGTTTTTT. Protein product: CASSPIIEDRGPAGELFF.